This T cell receptor (beta chain) originates from a study of PD-1 blockade in classical Hodgkin lymphoma (dated by TCRdb to 2019 to 2021). Background for the entire study: Nivolumab dosing was 3 mg/kg intravenously every 2 weeks, continuing until either disease progression or unacceptable toxicity. The study used CyTOF and TCR beta sequencing to define a peripheral blood immune signature of response to PD-1 blockade in classical Hodgkin lymphoma. The paper's findings and limits, for the study overall: A significant rise by C4D1 was seen in CD4+ but not CD8+ TCR diversity (p=0.0027 vs p=0.16), with the rise being most apparent in complete responders (p=0.02). Only a single clinical trial cohort was studied, and what caused the repertoire differences, possibly disease activity or prior therapy, remained undefined. Baseline TCR diversity was reported as lower in newly diagnosed patients than in healthy donors, and lower still in relapsed/refractory patients. Baseline diversity similar to that of newly diagnosed patients was observed in trial patients achieving complete response, whereas significantly lower diversity was observed in partial responders and progressors. Diversity was lower in patients who began nivolumab less than 1 year after ASCT, so these patients were left out of later analyses to avoid confounding by immune reconstitution.

The Qiagen DNeasy kit was used to extract genomic DNA from unsorted PBMCs and from the negatively selected CD4+ and CD8+ fractions. TCR beta CDR3 regions were amplified by immunoSEQ multiplex PCR using primers annealing to V and J segments. A synthetic immune receptor repertoire was used to minimize amplification bias, and remaining bias was computationally removed after sequencing. As for how the authors treated the data: Custom Python scripts were used to quantify repertoire diversity as the Shannon entropy index. Unsorted, CD4+ and CD8+ repertoires were examined separately, except in combined analyses, for which CD4+ and CD8+ sequences were merged in silico. A clone counted as expanded when the clone's frequency after treatment rose at least 2-fold relative to C1D1, and clones undetected at baseline were given a pseudocount of 0.5. Singleton clones were defined as clones with 0 or 1 copy at C1D1, and non-singleton clones were defined as clones with 2 or more copies. Clones expanded in unsorted samples were labelled as CD4+, CD8+ or unknown by matching protein sequences in sorted samples from the same patient. Wilcoxon tests on paired samples were used to test diversity changes from C1D1 to C4D1. Imported from immuneACCESS, the table was reduced by TCRdb to in-frame sequences with V and J called. These copies leave out some clones; in studies compared against another copy, an unresolved V gene accounts for under half, and the cause of the remainder is not known. The V and J calls and the clone size are those of that table, but D and trimming were determined from the DNA. The table for this sample lists approximately 9,000 clones; just under 90% of them were counted only once. The biggest ten clones account for roughly 25% of the sample.

From a lookup of the germline V gene, CDR1 and CDR2 are MDHEN and SYDVKM. Cut back by 5 bases and 0 bases, the V and J ends lie 16 bases apart. From its cysteine to its phenylalanine, the CDR3 spans 16 amino acids. The retained sequence is limited to the CDR3, 48 bases, with the frame set at the first base. Sample time point, as interpreted from the label and publication: cycle 4 day 1 (C4D1), after 5 to 7 weeks of nivolumab. Every trial patient had relapsed following autologous stem cell transplantation, and prior brentuximab vedotin exposure was what differed among cohorts A, B and C. A total of roughly 57 patients with relapsed/refractory classical Hodgkin lymphoma made up the trial cohort, and each patient's best overall response was complete response, partial response or progressive disease. Single-agent nivolumab was administered to trial patients in the multi-cohort phase II CheckMate 205 trial. An independent review committee assessed best overall response by applying the 2007 International Working Group response criteria. Trial PBMCs were obtained immediately prior to nivolumab initiation (C1D1) and on therapy at cycle 2 day 1 and cycle 4 day 1. Peripheral blood was collected in 8 mL Vacutainer Cell Preparation Tubes, from which PBMCs were isolated by centrifugation and then cryopreserved.

Worth noting for this clone: The specificity of this receptor is unknown. Qualities for individual bases were not recorded, and no much larger clone is one base off.

This receptor was identified in a human donor with classical Hodgkin lymphoma. The starting material was peripheral blood mononuclear cells (PBMCs), obtained before the fourth cycle of nivolumab. Rearrangement joined TRBV28 to TRBJ1-1; TRBD1 is perhaps the D gene, given 5 matching bases. The CDR3 loop reads CASSPRAGRMNTEAFF. The bases read TGTGCCAGCAGTCCTCGGGCAGGGAGGATGAACACTGAAGCTTTCTTT.